These T cell receptor beta chains were read from a single sample in a study of blood T cell repertoires in COVID-19. Clones were sequenced by immunoSEQ multiplex PCR, and TCRdb holds only the in-frame ones, with some missing. The table lists about 260,000 clones, around nine tenths of them singletons. What was sequenced was peripheral blood. The receptor set was obtained from a middle-aged man with active or convalescent COVID-19. Each CDR3 is given with its conserved first and last residue. The order of the fields is CDR3 length, V gene, D gene, J gene, clone size, CDR3 DNA, CDR3 protein. The D gene is left open where the match is weak. Expanded clones get a size class; other rows say once, few or many, or leave the size out.

>12|TRBV6-4|TRBD1|TRBJ1-1|few
TGTGCCAGCAGTGACTCGACAGGGGCAGCTTTCTTT
CASSDSTGAAFF
>15|TRBV27|TRBD1|TRBJ2-3|.
TGTGCCAGCAGACCACAGGGGACCGGCACAGATACGCAGTATTTT
CASRPQGTGTDTQYF
>14|TRBV5-1|.|TRBJ1-5|few
TGCGCCAGCAGCTTGCAAGGGGGCAATCAGCCCCAGCATTTT
CASSLQGGNQPQHF
>15|TRBV28|TRBD1|TRBJ1-5|.
TGTGCCAGCAGTTTACGTCAGGGGGCGAATCAGCCCCAGCATTTT
CASSLRQGANQPQHF
>16|TRBV5-1|TRBD2|TRBJ2-3|.
TGCGCCAGCAGCCCCTTCCGCGGGGGGGCCCGAGATACGCAGTATTTT
CASSPFRGGARDTQYF
>13|TRBV5-1|.|TRBJ2-5|.
TGCGCCAGCAGCTTTTCGGAGGGGAAGACCCAGTACTTC
CASSFSEGKTQYF
>14|TRBV25-1|TRBD1|TRBJ1-1|.
TGTGCCAGCAGTGTACCAGGACAGGGGGGCGGCGCTTTCTTT
CASSVPGQGGGAFF
>13|TRBV2|.|TRBJ1-1|.
TGTGCCAGCAGCAGGGAGGAGAACACTGAAGCTTTCTTT
CASSREENTEAFF
>15|TRBV7-3|TRBD1|TRBJ1-4|.
TGTGCCAGCAGCTTAACTTCAGGGGGCGGGGAAAAACTGTTTTTT
CASSLTSGGGEKLFF
>17|TRBV11-2|.|TRBJ2-7|.
TGTGCCAGCAGCTTAACGGGAGCCATCGGGTTCCCCTACGAGCAGTACTTC
CASSLTGAIGFPYEQYF
>12|TRBV27|.|TRBJ2-7|.
TGTGCCAGCAGTTTTGACAACTACGAGCAGTACTTC
CASSFDNYEQYF
>16|TRBV7-9|TRBD1|TRBJ1-2|once
TGTGCCAGCAGCGTCGGGACAGGGTCTCTGGGCTATGGCTACACCTTC
CASSVGTGSLGYGYTF
>15|TRBV11-2|TRBD2|TRBJ2-7|.
TGTGCCAGCAGGACTAGCGGGAGGGCCTTAAACGAGCAGTACTTC
CASRTSGRALNEQYF
>14|TRBV7-9|.|TRBJ2-2|.
TGTGCCAGCAAATTGGGAGAGAACACCGGGGAGCTGTTTTTT
CASKLGENTGELFF
>14|TRBV9|TRBD1|TRBJ1-4|.
TGTGCCAGCAGCGCCCGGGACAGAAATGAAAAACTGTTTTTT
CASSARDRNEKLFF
>17|TRBV12-5|TRBD1|TRBJ1-5|.
TGTGCTAGTGGTGACTCAAGCTGGGACAGCTTAGATCTGCCCCAGCATTTT
CASGDSSWDSLDLPQHF
>15|TRBV5-6|TRBD1|TRBJ2-7|.
TGTGCCAGCAGCTTCGACAGGGGAATTGTCTACGAGCAGTACTTC
CASSFDRGIVYEQYF
>16|TRBV18|TRBD1|TRBJ1-6|.
TGTGCCAGCTCACACGGGACAGGGGCGGATGGGTCACCCCTCCACTTT
CASSHGTGADGSPLHF
>15|TRBV19|.|TRBJ2-2|.
TGTGCCAGTAGTATAGCCCGAGGGTTCTACGGGGAGCTGTTTTTT
CASSIARGFYGELFF
>15|TRBV27|.|TRBJ2-3|.
TGTGCCAGCAGCGTACAGGGAGGGTGGACAGATACGCAGTATTTT
CASSVQGGWTDTQYF
>15|TRBV27|TRBD1|TRBJ2-5|once
TGTGCCAGCAGTCCGCCGGGACAGGGGTATGAGACCCAGTACTTC
CASSPPGQGYETQYF
>14|TRBV9|.|TRBJ2-1|.
TGTGCCAGCAGCGTAGGAACGGGTCTCGGTGAGCAGTTCTTC
CASSVGTGLGEQFF
>12|TRBV30|.|TRBJ1-5|once
TGTGCCTGGGGGACACCCAATCAGCCCCAGCATTTT
CAWGTPNQPQHF
>16|TRBV6-6|.|TRBJ1-5|.
TGTGCCAGCAGTTACCGGGCGGACGGCAGCGGGGGGCCCCAGCATTTT
CASSYRADGSGGPQHF
>15|TRBV19|TRBD1|TRBJ1-1|few
TGTGCCAGTAGTGACCAGGGGGCAGGTAACACTGAAGCTTTCTTT
CASSDQGAGNTEAFF
>14|TRBV4-2|.|TRBJ2-7|once
TGTGCCAGCAGCCAAGAAGGGGAAGGCTACGAGCAGTACTTC
CASSQEGEGYEQYF